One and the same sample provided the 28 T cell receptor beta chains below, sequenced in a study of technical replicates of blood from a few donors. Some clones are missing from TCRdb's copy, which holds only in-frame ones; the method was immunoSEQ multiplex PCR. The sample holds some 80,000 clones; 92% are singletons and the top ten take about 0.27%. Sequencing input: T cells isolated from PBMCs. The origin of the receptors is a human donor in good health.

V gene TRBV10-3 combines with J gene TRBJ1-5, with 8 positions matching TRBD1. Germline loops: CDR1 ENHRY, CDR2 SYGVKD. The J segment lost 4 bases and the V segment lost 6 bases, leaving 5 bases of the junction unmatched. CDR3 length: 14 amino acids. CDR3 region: CAIRGTGRNQPQHF. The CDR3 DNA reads TGTGCCATCAGGGGGACAGGTCGAAATCAGCCCCAGCATTTT.

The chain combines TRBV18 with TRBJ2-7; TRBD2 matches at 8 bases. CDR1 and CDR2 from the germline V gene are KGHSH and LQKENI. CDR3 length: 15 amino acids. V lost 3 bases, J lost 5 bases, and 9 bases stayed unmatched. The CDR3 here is CASSPPGGASNEQYF. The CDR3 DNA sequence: TGTGCCAGCTCACCGCCGGGGGGGGCGTCGAACGAGCAGTACTTC.

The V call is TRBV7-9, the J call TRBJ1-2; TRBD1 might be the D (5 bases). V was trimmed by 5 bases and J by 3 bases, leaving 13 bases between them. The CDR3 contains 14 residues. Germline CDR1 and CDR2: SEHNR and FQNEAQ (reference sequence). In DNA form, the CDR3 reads TGTGCCAGCAGCCCCGATGGGGGGTACTATGGCTACACCTTC. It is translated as CASSPDGGYYGYTF.

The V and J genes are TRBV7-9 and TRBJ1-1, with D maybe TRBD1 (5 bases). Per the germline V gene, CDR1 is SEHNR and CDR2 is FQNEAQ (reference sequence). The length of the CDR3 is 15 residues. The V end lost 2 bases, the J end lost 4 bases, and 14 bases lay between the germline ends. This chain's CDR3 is CASSLREGGTTEAFF. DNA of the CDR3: TGTGCCAGCAGCTTACGAGAGGGAGGGACCACTGAAGCTTTCTTT. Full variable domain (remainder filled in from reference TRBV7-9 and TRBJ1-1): DTGVSQNPRHKITKRGQNVTFRCDPISEHNRLYWYRQTLGQGPEFLTYFQNEAQLEKSRLLSDRFSAERPKGSFSTLEIQRTEQGDSAMYLCASSLREGGTTEAFFGQGTRLTVV.

This CDR3 is CASSLEYSPNTEAFF. Written as DNA, the CDR3 is TGTGCCAGCAGCTTAGAGTATAGCCCGAACACTGAAGCTTTCTTT. The V call is TRBV7-9, the J call TRBJ1-1; D gene ambiguous. The CDR3 loop spans 15 amino acids. V dropped 1 base and J dropped 1 base, with 10 bases sitting between them. Looked up from germline, CDR1 is SEHNR and CDR2 is FQNEAQ (reference sequence). Full variable domain (outside the CDR3, taken from reference TRBV7-9 and TRBJ1-1): DTGVSQNPRHKITKRGQNVTFRCDPISEHNRLYWYRQTLGQGPEFLTYFQNEAQLEKSRLLSDRFSAERPKGSFSTLEIQRTEQGDSAMYLCASSLEYSPNTEAFFGQGTRLTVV.

The CDR3 spells CASSNYYEQYF. In DNA, the CDR3 is TGTGCCAGCAGCAACTACTACGAGCAGTACTTC. The J gene is TRBJ2-7, the V gene TRBV5-8; D call uncertain. The V end lost 4 bases, the J end lost 3 bases, and 5 bases lay between the germline ends. Germline values: CDR1 SGHTS, CDR2 YDEGEE. The CDR3 is made up of 11 amino acids. Drawing the rest from reference TRBV5-8 and TRBJ2-7, the complete variable domain is EAGVTQSPTHLIKTRGQQATLRCSPISGHTSVYWYQQALGLGLQFLLWYDEGEERNRGNFPPRFSGRQFPNYSSELNVNALELEDSALYLCASSNYYEQYFGPGTRLTVT.

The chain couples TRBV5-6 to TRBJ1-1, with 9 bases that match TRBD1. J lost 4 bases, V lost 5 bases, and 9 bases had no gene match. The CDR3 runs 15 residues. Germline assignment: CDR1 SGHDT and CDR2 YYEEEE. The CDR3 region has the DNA TGTGCCAGCAGACTCAGAGGACAGGGGACCACTGAAGCTTTCTTT. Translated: CASRLRGQGTTEAFF.

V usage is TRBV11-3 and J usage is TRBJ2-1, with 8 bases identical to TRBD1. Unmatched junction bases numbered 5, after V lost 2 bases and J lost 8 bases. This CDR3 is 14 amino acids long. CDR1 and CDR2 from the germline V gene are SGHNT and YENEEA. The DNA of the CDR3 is TGTGCCAGCAGCTTACGACAGGGGTGGGATGAGCAGTTCTTC. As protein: CASSLRQGWDEQFF.

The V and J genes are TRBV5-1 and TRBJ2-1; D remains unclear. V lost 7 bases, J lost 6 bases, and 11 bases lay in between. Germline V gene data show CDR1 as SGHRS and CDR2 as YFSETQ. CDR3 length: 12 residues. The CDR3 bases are TGCGCCAGCGCGGTTGAGGCCAATGAGCAGTTCTTC. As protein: CASAVEANEQFF.

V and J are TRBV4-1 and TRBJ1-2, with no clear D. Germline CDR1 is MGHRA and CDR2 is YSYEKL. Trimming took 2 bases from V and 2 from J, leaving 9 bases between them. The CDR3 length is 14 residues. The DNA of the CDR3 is TGCGCCAGCAGCCAAATATTGCGAAACTATGGCTACACCTTC. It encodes CASSQILRNYGYTF.

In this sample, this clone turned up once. CDR3 DNA: TGTGCCAGCAGCTCTACAGGGCACAATCAGCCCCAGCATTTT. Protein sequence: CASSSTGHNQPQHF. V and J are TRBV7-9 and TRBJ1-5; tentatively, D is TRBD1 (6 bases). Germline-derived CDR1 and CDR2 are SEHNR and FQNEAQ (reference sequence). Between the trimmed V and J ends, which lost 4 bases and 3 bases, there was a span of 10 bases. This CDR3 is 14 amino acids long.

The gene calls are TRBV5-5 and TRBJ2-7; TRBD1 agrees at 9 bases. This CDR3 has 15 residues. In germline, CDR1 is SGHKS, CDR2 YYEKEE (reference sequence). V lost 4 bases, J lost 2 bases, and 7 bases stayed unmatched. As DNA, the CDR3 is TGTGCCAGCAGCGGCGGACAGGGGACAGCCTACGAGCAGTACTTC. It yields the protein CASSGGQGTAYEQYF. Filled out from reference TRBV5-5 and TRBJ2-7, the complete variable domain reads DAGVTQSPTHLIKTRGQQVTLRCSPISGHKSVSWYQQVLGQGPQFIFQYYEKEERGRGNFPDRFSARQFPNYSSELNVNALLLGDSALYLCASSGGQGTAYEQYFGPGTRLTVT.

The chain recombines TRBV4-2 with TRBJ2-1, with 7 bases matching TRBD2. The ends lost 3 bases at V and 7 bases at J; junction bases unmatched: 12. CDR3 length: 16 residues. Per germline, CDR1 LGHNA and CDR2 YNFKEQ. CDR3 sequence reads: CASSQPGAGEGNEQFF. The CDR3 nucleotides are TGTGCCAGCAGCCAGCCCGGGGCGGGAGAAGGGAATGAGCAGTTCTTC.

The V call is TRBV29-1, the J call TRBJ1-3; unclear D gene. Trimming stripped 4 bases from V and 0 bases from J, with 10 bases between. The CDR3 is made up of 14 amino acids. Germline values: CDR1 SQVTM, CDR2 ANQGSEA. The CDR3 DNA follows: TGCAGCGTTGGAGTACGAGACTCTGGAAACACCATATATTTT. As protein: CSVGVRDSGNTIYF.

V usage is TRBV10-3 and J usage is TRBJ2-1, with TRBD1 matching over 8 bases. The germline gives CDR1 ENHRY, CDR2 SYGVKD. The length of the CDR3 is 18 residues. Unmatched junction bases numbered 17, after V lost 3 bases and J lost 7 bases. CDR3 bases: TGTGCCATCAGTGATCCCCCCCGACAGGGGAATACCATTAATGAGCAGTTCTTC. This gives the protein CAISDPPRQGNTINEQFF.

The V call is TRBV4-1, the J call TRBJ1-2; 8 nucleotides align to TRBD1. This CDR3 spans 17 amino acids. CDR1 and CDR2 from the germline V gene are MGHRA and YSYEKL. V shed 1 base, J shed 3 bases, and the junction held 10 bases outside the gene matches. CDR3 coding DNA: TGCGCCAGCAGCCAAGTTCCTCCAGGGGGCAAAGACTATGGCTACACCTTC. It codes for CASSQVPPGGKDYGYTF.

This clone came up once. This chain's CDR3 is CASSLVEGANYGYTF. DNA of the CDR3: TGTGCCAGCAGCTTAGTGGAGGGAGCTAACTATGGCTACACCTTC. This chain joins TRBV7-9 and TRBJ1-2, with D unclear. The CDR3 length is 15 residues. The germline gives CDR1 SEHNR, CDR2 FQNEAQ (reference sequence). The V end lost 1 base, the J end lost 0 bases, and 9 bases lay between the germline ends.

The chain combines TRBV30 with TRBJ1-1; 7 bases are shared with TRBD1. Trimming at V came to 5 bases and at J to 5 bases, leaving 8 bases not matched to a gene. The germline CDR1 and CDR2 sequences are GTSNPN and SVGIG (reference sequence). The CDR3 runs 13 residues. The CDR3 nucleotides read TGTGCCTGGTCCCAGGGGGTTATAACTGAAGCTTTCTTT. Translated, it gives CAWSQGVITEAFF.

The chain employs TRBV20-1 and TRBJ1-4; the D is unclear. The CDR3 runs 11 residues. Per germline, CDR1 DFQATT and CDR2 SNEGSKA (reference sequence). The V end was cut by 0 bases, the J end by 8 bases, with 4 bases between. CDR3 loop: CSARDREKLFF. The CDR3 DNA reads TGCAGTGCTAGAGACAGGGAAAAACTGTTTTTT.

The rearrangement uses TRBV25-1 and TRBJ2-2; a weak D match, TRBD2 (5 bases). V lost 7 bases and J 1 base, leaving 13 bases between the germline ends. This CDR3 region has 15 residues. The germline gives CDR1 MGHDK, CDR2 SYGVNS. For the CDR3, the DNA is TGTGCCAGCACGCCGGACTTAGGGAACACCGGGGAGCTGTTTTTT. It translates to CASTPDLGNTGELFF.

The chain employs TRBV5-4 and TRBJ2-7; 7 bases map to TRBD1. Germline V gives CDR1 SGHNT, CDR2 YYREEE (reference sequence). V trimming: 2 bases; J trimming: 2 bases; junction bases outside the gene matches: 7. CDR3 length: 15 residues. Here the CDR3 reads CASSFQGVGPYEQYF. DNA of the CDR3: TGTGCCAGCAGCTTCCAGGGGGTAGGGCCCTACGAGCAGTACTTC. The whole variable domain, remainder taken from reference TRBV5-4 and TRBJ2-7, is ETGVTQSPTHLIKTRGQQVTLRCSSQSGHNTVSWYQQALGQGPQFIFQYYREEENGRGNFPPRFSGLQFPNYSSELNVNALELDDSALYLCASSFQGVGPYEQYFGPGTRLTVT.

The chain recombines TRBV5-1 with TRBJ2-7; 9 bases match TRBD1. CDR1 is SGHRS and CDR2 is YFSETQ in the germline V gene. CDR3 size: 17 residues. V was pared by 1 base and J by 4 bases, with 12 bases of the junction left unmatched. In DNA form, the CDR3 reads TGCGCCAGCAGCTTGATGACTGCAGGACAGGGGAATTACGAGCAGTACTTC. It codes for CASSLMTAGQGNYEQYF.

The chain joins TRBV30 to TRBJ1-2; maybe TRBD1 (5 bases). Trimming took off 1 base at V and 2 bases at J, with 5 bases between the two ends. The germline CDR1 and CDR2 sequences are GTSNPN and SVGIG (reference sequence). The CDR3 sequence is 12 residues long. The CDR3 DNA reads TGTGCCTGGAGTGAGGGGAACTATGGCTACACCTTC. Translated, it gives CAWSEGNYGYTF.

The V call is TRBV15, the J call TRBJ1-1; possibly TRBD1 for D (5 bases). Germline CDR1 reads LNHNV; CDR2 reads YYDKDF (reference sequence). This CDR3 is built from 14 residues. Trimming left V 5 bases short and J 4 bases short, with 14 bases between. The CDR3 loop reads CATSLLGQGTEAFF. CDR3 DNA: TGTGCCACCAGCCTTCTGGGGCAAGGCACTGAAGCTTTCTTT.

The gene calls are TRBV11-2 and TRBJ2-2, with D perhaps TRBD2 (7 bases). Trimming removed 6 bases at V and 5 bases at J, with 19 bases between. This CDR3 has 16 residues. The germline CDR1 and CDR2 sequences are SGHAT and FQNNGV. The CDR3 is CASSQRLAGATGELFF. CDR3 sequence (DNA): TGTGCCAGCAGTCAGCGACTCGCGGGGGCTACCGGGGAGCTGTTTTTT.

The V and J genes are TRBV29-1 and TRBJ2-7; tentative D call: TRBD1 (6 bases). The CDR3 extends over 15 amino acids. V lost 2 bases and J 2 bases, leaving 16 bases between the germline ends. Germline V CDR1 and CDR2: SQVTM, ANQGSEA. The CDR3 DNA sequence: TGCAGCGTTGAAAACAGGGTTTCGTTAACCTACGAGCAGTACTTC. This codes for CSVENRVSLTYEQYF.

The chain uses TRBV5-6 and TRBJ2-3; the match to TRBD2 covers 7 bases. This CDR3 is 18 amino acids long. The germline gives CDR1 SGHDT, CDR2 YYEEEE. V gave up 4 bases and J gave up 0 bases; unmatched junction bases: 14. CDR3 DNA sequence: TGTGCCAGCAGCCCACCTTTGAGACTAGCCCTTAGCACAGATACGCAGTATTTT. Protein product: CASSPPLRLALSTDTQYF.

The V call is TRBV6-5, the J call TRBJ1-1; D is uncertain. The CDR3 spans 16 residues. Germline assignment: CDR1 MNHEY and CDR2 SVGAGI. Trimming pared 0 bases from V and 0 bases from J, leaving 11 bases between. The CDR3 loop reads CASSYSRVRMNTEAFF. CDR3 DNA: TGTGCCAGCAGTTACTCGCGCGTTAGAATGAACACTGAAGCTTTCTTT.